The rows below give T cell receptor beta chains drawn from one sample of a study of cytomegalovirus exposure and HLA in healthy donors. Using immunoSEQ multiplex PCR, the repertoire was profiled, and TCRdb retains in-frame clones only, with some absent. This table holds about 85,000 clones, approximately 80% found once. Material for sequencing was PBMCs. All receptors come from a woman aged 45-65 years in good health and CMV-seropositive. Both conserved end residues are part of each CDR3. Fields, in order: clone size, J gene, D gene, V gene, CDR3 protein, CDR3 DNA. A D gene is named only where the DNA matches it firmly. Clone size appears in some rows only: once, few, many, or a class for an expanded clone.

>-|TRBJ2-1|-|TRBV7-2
CASSLALEGNEQFF
TGTGCCAGCAGCTTAGCGCTTGAGGGCAATGAGCAGTTCTTC
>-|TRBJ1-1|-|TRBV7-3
CASSLSGVNTEAFF
TGTGCCAGCAGCTTAAGCGGTGTGAACACTGAAGCTTTCTTT
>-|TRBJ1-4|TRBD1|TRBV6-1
CASSRDRPNEKLFF
TGTGCCAGCAGTCGGGACAGACCTAATGAAAAACTGTTTTTT
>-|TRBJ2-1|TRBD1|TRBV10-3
CAISESNRGDNEQFF
TGTGCCATCAGTGAGTCGAACAGGGGCGACAATGAGCAGTTCTTC
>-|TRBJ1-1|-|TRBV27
CASNSRLNTEAFF
TGTGCCAGCAATAGTCGTCTGAACACTGAAGCTTTCTTT
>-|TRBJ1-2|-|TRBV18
CASSLQDVRGYTF
TGTGCCAGCTCGCTACAGGACGTCAGAGGCTACACCTTC
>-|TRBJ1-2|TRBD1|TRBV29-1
CSVTGGNNYGYTF
TGCAGCGTTACAGGGGGTAATAACTATGGCTACACCTTC
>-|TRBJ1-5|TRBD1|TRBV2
CASSADRGEQPQHF
TGTGCCAGCAGTGCGGACAGGGGCGAACAGCCCCAGCATTTT
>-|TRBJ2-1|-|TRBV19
CASSFAGEEQFF
TGTGCCAGTAGTTTTGCAGGGGAAGAGCAGTTCTTC
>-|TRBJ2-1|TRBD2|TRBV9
CASSVAPLAVHNEQFF
TGTGCCAGCAGCGTAGCACCACTAGCGGTACACAATGAGCAGTTCTTC
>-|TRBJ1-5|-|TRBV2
CASSENNQAQPQHF
TGTGCCAGCAGTGAAAACAATCAGGCCCAGCCCCAGCATTTT
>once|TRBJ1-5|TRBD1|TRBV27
CASSSLAQGLGNQPQHF
TGTGCCAGCAGCTCCCTTGCACAGGGGCTTGGGAATCAGCCCCAGCATTTT
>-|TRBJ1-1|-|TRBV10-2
CATTAAQGRTEAFF
TGCGCCACCACAGCAGCTCAGGGAAGAACTGAAGCTTTCTTT
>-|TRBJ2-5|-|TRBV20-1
CSAGETQYF
TGCAGTGCCGGGGAGACCCAGTACTTC
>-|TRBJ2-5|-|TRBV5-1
CASSGGTQGETQYF
TGCGCCAGCAGCGGCGGGACCCAAGGGGAGACCCAGTACTTC
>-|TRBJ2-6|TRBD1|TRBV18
CASSPTGGKSSGANVLTF
TGTGCCAGCTCACCGACAGGGGGTAAGAGCTCTGGGGCCAACGTCCTGACTTTC
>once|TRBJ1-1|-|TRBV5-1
CASSSLTEAFF
TGCGCCAGCAGCTCCTTGACTGAAGCTTTCTTT
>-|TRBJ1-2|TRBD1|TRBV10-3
CAIRPGQGVDGYTF
TGTGCCATCAGACCGGGGCAGGGGGTGGATGGCTACACCTTC
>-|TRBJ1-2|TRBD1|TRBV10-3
CAISEVRTGERGYTF
TGTGCCATCAGTGAGGTGAGGACAGGGGAGCGTGGCTACACCTTC
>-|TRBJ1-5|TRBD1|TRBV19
CASSTGDSLYQPQHF
TGTGCCAGTAGTACAGGGGACAGTCTATATCAGCCCCAGCATTTT
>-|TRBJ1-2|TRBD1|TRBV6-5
CASSPMMTGAGGYTF
TGTGCCAGCAGTCCAATGATGACAGGGGCTGGGGGCTACACCTTC
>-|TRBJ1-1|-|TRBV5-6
CASSFRGVGNTEAFF
TGTGCCAGCAGCTTCAGGGGAGTTGGGAACACTGAAGCTTTCTTT
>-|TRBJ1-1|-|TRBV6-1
CASTPDWGQRREAFF
TGTGCCAGCACCCCCGATTGGGGGCAGCGTCGAGAAGCTTTCTTT
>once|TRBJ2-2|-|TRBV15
CATSRDTLGGELFF
TGTGCCACCAGCAGGGACACTCTGGGGGGGGAGCTGTTTTTT
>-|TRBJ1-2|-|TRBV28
CASRANDRTDGYTF
TGTGCCAGCAGGGCCAATGACAGGACGGATGGCTACACCTTC
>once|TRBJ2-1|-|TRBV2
CASTGRVYEQFF
TGTGCCAGCACCGGCAGGGTATATGAGCAGTTCTTC
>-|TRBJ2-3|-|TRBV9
CASSVWGDTDTQYF
TGTGCCAGCAGCGTATGGGGCGACACAGATACGCAGTATTTT
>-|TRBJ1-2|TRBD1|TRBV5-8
CASTKGQGYGYTF
TGTGCCAGCACCAAGGGACAGGGCTATGGCTACACCTTC
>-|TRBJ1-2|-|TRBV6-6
CASSYGTQTEGYTF
TGTGCCAGCAGTTACGGGACACAGACTGAGGGCTACACCTTC
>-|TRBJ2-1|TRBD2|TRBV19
CASAAGGSYNEQFF
TGTGCCAGTGCAGCGGGAGGAAGCTACAATGAGCAGTTCTTC
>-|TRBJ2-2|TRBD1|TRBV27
CASSTGTGYPGELFF
TGTGCCAGCAGTACCGGGACAGGGTATCCTGGGGAGCTGTTTTTT
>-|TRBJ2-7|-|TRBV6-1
CASSVTPGDPREQYF
TGTGCCAGCAGTGTGACCCCAGGCGACCCACGCGAGCAGTACTTC
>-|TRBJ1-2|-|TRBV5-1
CASSLGRSGTPDYGYTF
TGCGCCAGCAGCTTGGGAAGGTCCGGGACTCCGGACTATGGCTACACCTTC
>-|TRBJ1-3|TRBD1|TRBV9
CASSLGDRLFGNTIYF
TGTGCCAGCAGCCTAGGGGACAGGTTATTTGGAAACACCATATATTTT
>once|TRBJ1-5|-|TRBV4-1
CASSQTGPLSGGNQPQHF
TGCGCCAGCAGCCAAACAGGGCCCCTCTCAGGAGGCAATCAGCCCCAGCATTTT
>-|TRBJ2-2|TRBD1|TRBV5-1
CASSSVGQGNTGELFF
TGCGCCAGCAGCTCGGTAGGACAGGGAAACACCGGGGAGCTGTTTTTT
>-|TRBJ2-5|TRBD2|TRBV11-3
CASSLGGGRAGEETQYF
TGTGCCAGCAGCTTAGGAGGCGGGAGGGCGGGAGAAGAGACCCAGTACTTC
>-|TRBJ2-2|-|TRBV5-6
CASSLAGGAANTGELFF
TGTGCCAGCAGCTTGGCCGGAGGGGCGGCGAACACCGGGGAGCTGTTTTTT
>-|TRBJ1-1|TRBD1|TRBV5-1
CASSLQGGTEAFF
TGCGCCAGCAGCTTGCAGGGGGGTACTGAAGCTTTCTTT
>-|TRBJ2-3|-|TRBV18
CASSPPATRTDTQYF
TGTGCCAGCTCACCACCGGCCACGCGCACAGATACGCAGTATTTT
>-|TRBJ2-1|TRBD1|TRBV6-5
CASGTGWVNEQFF
TGTGCCAGCGGGACAGGGTGGGTGAATGAGCAGTTCTTC
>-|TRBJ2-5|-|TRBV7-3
CASSRKGGETQYF
TGTGCCAGCAGCAGAAAGGGAGGAGAGACCCAGTACTTC
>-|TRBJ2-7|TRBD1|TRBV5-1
CASSLGQGAEQYF
TGCGCCAGCAGCTTAGGTCAGGGGGCCGAGCAGTACTTC
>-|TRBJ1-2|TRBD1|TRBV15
CATSKLGQGAGYTF
TGTGCCACCAGCAAACTGGGACAGGGGGCAGGCTACACCTTC
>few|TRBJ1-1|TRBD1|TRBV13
CASSHGTGQQNTEAFF
TGTGCCAGCAGCCATGGGACAGGGCAACAGAACACTGAAGCTTTCTTT
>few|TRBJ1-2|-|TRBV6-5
CASSPRNLYGYTF
TGTGCCAGCAGCCCCAGGAACCTCTATGGCTACACCTTC
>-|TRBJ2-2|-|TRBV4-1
CASSVPGPGTGELFF
TGCGCCAGCAGCGTACCGGGCCCAGGGACCGGGGAGCTGTTTTTT
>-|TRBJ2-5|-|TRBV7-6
CASSLPGRRESTAQETQYF
TGTGCCAGCAGTCTCCCGGGGAGAAGGGAGTCTACCGCCCAAGAGACCCAGTACTTC
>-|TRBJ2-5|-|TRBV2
CASSESNYQETQYF
TGTGCCAGCAGTGAAAGCAACTATCAAGAGACCCAGTACTTC
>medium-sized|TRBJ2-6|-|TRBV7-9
CASSSRQMFSGANVLTF
TGTGCCAGCAGCTCCCGACAAATGTTCTCTGGGGCCAACGTCCTGACTTTC
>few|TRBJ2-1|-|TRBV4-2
CASSQDPGENEQFF
TGTGCCAGCAGCCAAGATCCCGGTGAGAATGAGCAGTTCTTC
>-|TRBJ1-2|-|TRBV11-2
CASSLENSYYGYTF
TGTGCCAGCAGCTTAGAGAACAGTTACTATGGCTACACCTTC
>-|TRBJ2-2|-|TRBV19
CASSIGGQNTGELFF
TGTGCCAGTAGTATAGGGGGACAAAACACCGGGGAGCTGTTTTTT
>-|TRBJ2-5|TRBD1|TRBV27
CASSSTGEDWETQYF
TGTGCCAGCAGTTCGACAGGGGAGGATTGGGAGACCCAGTACTTC